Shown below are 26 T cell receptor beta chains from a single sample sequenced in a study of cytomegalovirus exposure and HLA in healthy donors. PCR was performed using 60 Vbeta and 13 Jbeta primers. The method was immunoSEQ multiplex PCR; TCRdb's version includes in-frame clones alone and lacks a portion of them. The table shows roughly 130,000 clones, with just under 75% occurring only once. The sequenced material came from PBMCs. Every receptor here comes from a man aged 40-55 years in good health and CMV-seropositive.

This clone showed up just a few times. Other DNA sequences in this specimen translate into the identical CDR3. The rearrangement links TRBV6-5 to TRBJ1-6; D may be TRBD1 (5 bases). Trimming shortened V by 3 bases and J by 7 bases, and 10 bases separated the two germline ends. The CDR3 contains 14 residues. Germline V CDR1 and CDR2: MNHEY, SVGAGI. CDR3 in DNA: TGTGCCAGCAGTTATCGGGGGGACAATTCACCCCTCCACTTT. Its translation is CASSYRGDNSPLHF.

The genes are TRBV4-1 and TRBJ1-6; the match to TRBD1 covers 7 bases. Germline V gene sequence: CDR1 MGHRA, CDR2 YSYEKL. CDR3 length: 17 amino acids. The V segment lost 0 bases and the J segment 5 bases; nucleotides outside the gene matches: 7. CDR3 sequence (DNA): TGCGCCAGCAGCCAAGATCCCAGGGGGACCGATAATTCACCCCTCCACTTT. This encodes CASSQDPRGTDNSPLHF.

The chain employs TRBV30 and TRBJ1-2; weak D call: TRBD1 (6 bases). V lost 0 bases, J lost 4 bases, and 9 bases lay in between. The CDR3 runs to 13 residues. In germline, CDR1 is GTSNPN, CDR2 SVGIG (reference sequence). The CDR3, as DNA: TGTGCCTGGAGTGTACTAGGGGGCTATGGCTACACCTTC. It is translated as CAWSVLGGYGYTF.

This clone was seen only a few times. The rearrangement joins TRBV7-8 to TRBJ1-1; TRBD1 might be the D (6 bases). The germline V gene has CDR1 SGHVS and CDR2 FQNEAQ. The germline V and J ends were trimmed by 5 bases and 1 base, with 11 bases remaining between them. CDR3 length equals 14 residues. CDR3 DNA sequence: TGTGCCAGCAGCCCGAGACAGGAGAACACTGAAGCTTTCTTT. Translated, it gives CASSPRQENTEAFF.

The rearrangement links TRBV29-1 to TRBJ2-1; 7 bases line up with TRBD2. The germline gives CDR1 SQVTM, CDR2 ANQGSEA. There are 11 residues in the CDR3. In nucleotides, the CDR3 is TGCACCCTGGGGAGGGGCAATGAGCAGTTCTTC. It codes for CTLGRGNEQFF.

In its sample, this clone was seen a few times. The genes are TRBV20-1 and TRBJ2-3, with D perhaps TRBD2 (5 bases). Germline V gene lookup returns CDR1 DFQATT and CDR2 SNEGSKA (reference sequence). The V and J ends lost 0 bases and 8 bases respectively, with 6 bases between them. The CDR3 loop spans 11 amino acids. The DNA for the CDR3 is TGCAGTGCTAGAGACGGGGTTACGCAGTATTTT. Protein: CSARDGVTQYF.

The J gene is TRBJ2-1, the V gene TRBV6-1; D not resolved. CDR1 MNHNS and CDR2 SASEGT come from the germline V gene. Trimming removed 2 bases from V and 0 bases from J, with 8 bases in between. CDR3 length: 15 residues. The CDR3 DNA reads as TGTGCCAGCAGTGAACTGGCCAACTCCTACAATGAGCAGTTCTTC. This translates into CASSELANSYNEQFF.

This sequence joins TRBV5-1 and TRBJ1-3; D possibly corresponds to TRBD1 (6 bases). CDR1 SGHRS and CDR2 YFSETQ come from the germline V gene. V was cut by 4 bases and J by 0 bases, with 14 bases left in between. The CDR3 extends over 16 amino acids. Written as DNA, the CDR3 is TGCGCCAGCAGCCAAGCCGGGACACCCTCTGGAAACACCATATATTTT. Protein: CASSQAGTPSGNTIYF.

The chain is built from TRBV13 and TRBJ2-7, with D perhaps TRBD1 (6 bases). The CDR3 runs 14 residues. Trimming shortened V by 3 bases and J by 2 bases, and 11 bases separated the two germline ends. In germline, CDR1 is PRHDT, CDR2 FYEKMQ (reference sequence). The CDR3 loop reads CASSLRGMTYEQYF. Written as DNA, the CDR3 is TGTGCCAGCAGCTTGAGGGGGATGACCTACGAGCAGTACTTC.

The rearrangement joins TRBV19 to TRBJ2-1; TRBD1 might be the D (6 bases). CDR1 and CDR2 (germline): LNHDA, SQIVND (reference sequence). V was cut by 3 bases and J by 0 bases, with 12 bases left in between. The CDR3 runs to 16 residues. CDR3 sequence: CASSMWGQSSYNEQFF. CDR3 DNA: TGTGCCAGTAGTATGTGGGGGCAGAGCTCCTACAATGAGCAGTTCTTC. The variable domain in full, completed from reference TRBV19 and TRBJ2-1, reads DGGITQSPKYLFRKEGQNVTLSCEQNLNHDAMYWYRQDPGQGLRLIYYSQIVNDFQKGDIAEGYSVSREKKESFPLTVTSAQKNPTAFYLCASSMWGQSSYNEQFFGPGTRLTVL.

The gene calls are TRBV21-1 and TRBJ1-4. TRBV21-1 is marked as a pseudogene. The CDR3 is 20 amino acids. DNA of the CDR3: TGTGCCAGCAGCAAAGCCCTCAGGAGGGTAGGACGACTGACTAATGAAAAACTGTTTTTT. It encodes CASSKALRRVGRLTNEKLFF.

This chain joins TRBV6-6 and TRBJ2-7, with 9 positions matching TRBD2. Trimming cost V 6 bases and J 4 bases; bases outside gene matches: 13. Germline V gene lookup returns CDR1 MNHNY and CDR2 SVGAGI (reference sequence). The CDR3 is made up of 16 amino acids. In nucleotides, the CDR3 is TGTGCCAGCAGGGCTAGCGGGATGGCCAAAGAGTACGAGCAGTACTTC. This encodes CASRASGMAKEYEQYF.

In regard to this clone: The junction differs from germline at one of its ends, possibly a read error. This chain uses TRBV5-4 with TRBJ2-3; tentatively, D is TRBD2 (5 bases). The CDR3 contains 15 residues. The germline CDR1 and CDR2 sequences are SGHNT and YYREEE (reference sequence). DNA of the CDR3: TGTGCCAGCAGATTGGACTCCCGGGGCACAGATACGCAGTATTTT. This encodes CASRLDSRGTDTQYF.

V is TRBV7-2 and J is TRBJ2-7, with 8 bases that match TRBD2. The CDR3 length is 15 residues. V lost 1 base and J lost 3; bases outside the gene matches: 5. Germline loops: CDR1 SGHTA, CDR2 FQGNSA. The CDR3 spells CASSLVAGGIYEQYF. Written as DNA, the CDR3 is TGTGCCAGCAGCTTAGTGGCGGGGGGCATCTACGAGCAGTACTTC.

CDR3 residues: CASSLSGSGANVLTF. The CDR3 DNA reads TGTGCCAGCAGCTTATCGGGCTCTGGGGCCAACGTCCTGACTTTC. This chain connects TRBV7-9 to TRBJ2-6; no firm D call. Germline loops: CDR1 SEHNR, CDR2 FQNEAQ (reference sequence). CDR3 length equals 15 residues. The V end lost 2 bases, the J end lost 0 bases, and 5 bases lay between the germline ends. Supplemented by reference TRBV7-9 and TRBJ2-6, the full variable domain reads DTGVSQNPRHKITKRGQNVTFRCDPISEHNRLYWYRQTLGQGPEFLTYFQNEAQLEKSRLLSDRFSAERPKGSFSTLEIQRTEQGDSAMYLCASSLSGSGANVLTFGAGSRLTVL.

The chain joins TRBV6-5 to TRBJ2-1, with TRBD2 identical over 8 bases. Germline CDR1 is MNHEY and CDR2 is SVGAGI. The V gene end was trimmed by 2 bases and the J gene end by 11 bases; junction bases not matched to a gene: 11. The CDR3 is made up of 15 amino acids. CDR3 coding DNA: TGTGCCAGCAGTTACGGGCTAGCGGGCCTGATCAAGCAGTTCTTC. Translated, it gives CASSYGLAGLIKQFF.

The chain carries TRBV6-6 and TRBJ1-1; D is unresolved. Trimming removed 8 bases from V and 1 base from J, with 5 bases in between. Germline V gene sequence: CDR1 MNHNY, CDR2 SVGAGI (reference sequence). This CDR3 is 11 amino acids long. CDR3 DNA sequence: TGTGCCAGCGAGGCGAACACTGAAGCTTTCTTT. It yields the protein CASEANTEAFF.

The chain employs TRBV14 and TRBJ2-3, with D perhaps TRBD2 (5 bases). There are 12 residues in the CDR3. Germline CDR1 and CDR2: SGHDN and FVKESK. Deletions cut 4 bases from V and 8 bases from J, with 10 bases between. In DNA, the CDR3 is TGTGCCAGCAGCCCTACCCGGGGTACGCAGTATTTT. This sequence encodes CASSPTRGTQYF. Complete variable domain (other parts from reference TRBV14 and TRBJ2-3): EAGVTQFPSHSVIEKGQTVTLRCDPISGHDNLYWYRRVMGKEIKFLLHFVKESKQDESGMPNNRFLAERTGGTYSTLKVQPAELEDSGVYFCASSPTRGTQYFGPGTRLTVL.

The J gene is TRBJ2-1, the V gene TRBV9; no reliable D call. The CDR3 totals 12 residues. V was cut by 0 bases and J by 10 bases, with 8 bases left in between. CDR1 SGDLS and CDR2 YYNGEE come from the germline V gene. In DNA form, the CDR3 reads TGTGCCAGCAGCGTAGATTCGACAGAGCAGTTCTTC. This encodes CASSVDSTEQFF.

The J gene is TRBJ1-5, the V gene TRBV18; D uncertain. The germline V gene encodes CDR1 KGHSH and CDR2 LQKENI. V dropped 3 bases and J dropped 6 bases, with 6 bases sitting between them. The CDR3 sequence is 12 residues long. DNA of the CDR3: TGTGCCAGCTCACCCCCCGGTCAGCCCCAGCATTTT. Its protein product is CASSPPGQPQHF.

The CDR3 protein is CSVEDRGIYGYTF. The CDR3 DNA reads TGCAGCGTTGAAGATCGAGGAATCTATGGCTACACCTTC. V is TRBV29-1 and J is TRBJ1-2; D remains unclear. The CDR3 is 13 amino acids. V was cut by 0 bases and J by 4 bases, with 9 bases left in between. From germline, CDR1 is SQVTM and CDR2 ANQGSEA.

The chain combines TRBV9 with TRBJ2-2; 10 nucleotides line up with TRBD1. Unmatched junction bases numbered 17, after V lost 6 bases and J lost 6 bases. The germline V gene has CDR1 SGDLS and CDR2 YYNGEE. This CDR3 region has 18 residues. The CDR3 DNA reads TGTGCCAGCACCAACGCGGGACAGGGGTTTGGTCAGGCCGGGGAGCTGTTTTTT. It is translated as CASTNAGQGFGQAGELFF.

The CDR3 reads CASSQNSLFVEAFF. For the CDR3, the DNA is TGTGCCAGCAGCCAGAACAGTCTGTTTGTGGAAGCTTTCTTT. The V call is TRBV14, the J call TRBJ1-1; D ambiguous. The germline V gene encodes CDR1 SGHDN and CDR2 FVKESK. The CDR3 totals 14 residues. The V and J ends lost 3 bases and 8 bases respectively, with 16 bases between them.

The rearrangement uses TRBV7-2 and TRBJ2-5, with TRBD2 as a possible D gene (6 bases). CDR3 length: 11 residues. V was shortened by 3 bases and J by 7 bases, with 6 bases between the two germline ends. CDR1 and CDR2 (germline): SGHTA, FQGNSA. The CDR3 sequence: CASSFGGTQYF. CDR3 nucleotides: TGTGCCAGCAGCTTCGGGGGGACCCAGTACTTC.

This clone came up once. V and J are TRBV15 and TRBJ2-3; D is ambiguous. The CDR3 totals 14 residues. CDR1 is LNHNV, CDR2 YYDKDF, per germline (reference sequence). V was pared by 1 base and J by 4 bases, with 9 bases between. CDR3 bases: TGTGCCACCAGCAGAGGAGGCGACCCAGATACGCAGTATTTT. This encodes CATSRGGDPDTQYF.

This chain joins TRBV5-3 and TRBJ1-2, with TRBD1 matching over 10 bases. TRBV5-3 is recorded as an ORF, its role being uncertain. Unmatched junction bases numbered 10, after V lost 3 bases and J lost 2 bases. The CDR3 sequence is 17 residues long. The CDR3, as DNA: TGTGCCAGAAGCTCAACCGAAGGGACAGGGGACAACTATGGCTACACCTTC. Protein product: CARSSTEGTGDNYGYTF.